The 2 T cell receptor beta chains below come from one sample, sequenced in a study of CD8 T cells in ankylosing spondylitis. Regarding the study as a whole: Made up of fewer than 10 highly homologous variants, a TCR beta motif appeared characteristic of ankylosing spondylitis blood.

For these receptors, no antigen is known. TCRdb reprocessed the 5' RACE reads with MiXCR, giving one entry per CDR3 protein. The table has hundreds of thousands of distinct CDR3 sequences, around 11% seen once; the top ten hold roughly 0.51%. The specimen was blood, either unsorted or a sorted T cell fraction (not recorded which). The receptors come from a male donor with ankylosing spondylitis.

This clonotype was observed a few times. This chain links TRBV6-2 or TRBV6-3 with TRBJ1-6; D ambiguous. V lost 0 bases and J 10 bases, leaving 10 bases between the germline ends. The germline gives CDR1 MNHEY, CDR2 SVGEGT. The CDR3 runs 14 residues. CDR3 sequence reads: CASSYSILGSPLHF. The DNA of the CDR3 is TGTGCCAGCAGTTACTCGATACTCGGGTCACCCCTCCACTTT.

This clonotype was recorded many times. The rearrangement uses TRBV7-6 and TRBJ2-1; maybe TRBD2 (6 bases). Germline CDR1 and CDR2: SGHVS and FNYEAQ. Trimming pared 7 bases from V and 6 bases from J, leaving 19 bases between. The CDR3 has 15 amino acids. Here the CDR3 DNA reads TGTGCCAGCACCCCTGGACTGGGAGGAGGCAATGAGCAGTTCTTC. Its protein product is CASTPGLGGGNEQFF.